The 5 T cell receptor beta chains below all came from one sample that was sequenced in a study of identical twins. From the 5' RACE reads, TCRdb called clonotypes with MiXCR, one entry per CDR3 protein. This table holds around 1.7 million distinct CDR3 sequences, more than 30% found once. The sample comprised cord blood. The receptors were gathered from a newborn girl in good health.

This clonotype showed up many times. The chain links TRBV20-1 to TRBJ1-5; D call uncertain. V shed 0 bases and J shed 0 bases, with 6 bases lying between them. CDR3 length: 14 amino acids. Germline V lookup: CDR1 DFQATT, CDR2 SNEGSKA (reference sequence). In DNA form, the CDR3 reads TGCAGTGCTAGAGAAGGCGCTAGCAATCAGCCCCAGCATTTT. It encodes CSAREGASNQPQHF.

This clonotype has only a few counts. The chain employs TRBV10-3 and TRBJ2-5; 8 bases fit TRBD1. The CDR3 has 13 residues. Germline loops: CDR1 ENHRY, CDR2 SYGVKD. The trim removed 8 bases at V and 4 bases at J, leaving 6 bases unmatched. CDR3 residues: CAIGDTGGETQYF. In nucleotides, the CDR3 is TGTGCCATCGGGGATACAGGGGGAGAGACCCAGTACTTC.

The genes are TRBV7-8 and TRBJ2-3; D possibly corresponds to TRBD1 (7 bases). Germline V gene data show CDR1 as SGHVS and CDR2 as FQNEAQ. The length of the CDR3 is 14 residues. Trimming shortened V by 7 bases and J by 2 bases, and 13 bases separated the two germline ends. In DNA form, the CDR3 reads TGTGCCAGCAACTCAGGGGGGAACACAGATACGCAGTATTTT. Translated, it gives CASNSGGNTDTQYF.

The rearrangement links TRBV2 to TRBJ1-2; TRBD1 matches 8 bases. V trimming: 10 bases; J trimming: 1 base; junction bases outside the gene matches: 5. Germline V CDR1 and CDR2: SNHLY, FYNNEI. This CDR3 has 13 residues. CDR3 protein: CATGTGLNYGYTF. DNA of the CDR3: TGTGCCACCGGGACAGGACTTAACTATGGCTACACCTTC.

This clonotype has just a few counts. This chain links TRBV12-3 or TRBV12-4 with TRBJ2-1; 9 bases are a match to TRBD2. V was clipped by 6 bases and J by 11 bases; unmatched bases: 5. The CDR3 length is 12 residues. In DNA, the CDR3 is TGTGCCAGCAGCCGTGGGACTAGCCAGCAGTTCTTC. This translates into CASSRGTSQQFF.